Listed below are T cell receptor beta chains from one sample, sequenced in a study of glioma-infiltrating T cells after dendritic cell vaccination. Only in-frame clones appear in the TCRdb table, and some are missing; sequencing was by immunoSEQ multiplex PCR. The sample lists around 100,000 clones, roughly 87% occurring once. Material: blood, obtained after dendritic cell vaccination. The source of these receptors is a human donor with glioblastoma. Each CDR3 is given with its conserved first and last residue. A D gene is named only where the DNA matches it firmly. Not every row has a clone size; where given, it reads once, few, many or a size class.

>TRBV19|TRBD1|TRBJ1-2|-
TGTGCCAGTAGTGTCGGGACAGGGAACTATGAGGGCTACACCTTC
CASSVGTGNYEGYTF
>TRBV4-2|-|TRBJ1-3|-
TGTGCCAGCAGCCAACCCGGGGACTCTGGAAACACCATATATTTT
CASSQPGDSGNTIYF
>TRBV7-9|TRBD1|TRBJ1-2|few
TGTGCCAGCAGCCCATGGACAGGGAATAGAGAAGGCTACACCTTC
CASSPWTGNREGYTF
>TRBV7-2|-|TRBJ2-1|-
TGTGCCAGCAGCTTAGGCCGCGACAATGAGCAGTTCTTC
CASSLGRDNEQFF
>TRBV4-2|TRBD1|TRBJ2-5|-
TGTGCCAGCAGCCAAGGACAGGGTTTGGAGACCCAGTACTTC
CASSQGQGLETQYF
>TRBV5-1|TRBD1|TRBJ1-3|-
TGCGCCAGCAGCGGACAGGGGTTGGGAAACACCATATATTTT
CASSGQGLGNTIYF
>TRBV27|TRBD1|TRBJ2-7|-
TGTGCCAGCAGTTGGACAGGGAACTACGAGCAGTACTTC
CASSWTGNYEQYF
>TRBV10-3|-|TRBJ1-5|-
TGTGCCATCAGTGTTGGGGCTAATCAGCCCCAGCATTTT
CAISVGANQPQHF
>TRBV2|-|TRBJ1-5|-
TGTGCCAGCATTGAGGGCCCGGAACAGCCCCAGCATTTT
CASIEGPEQPQHF
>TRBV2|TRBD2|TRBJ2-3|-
TGTGCCAGCAGGTCCGCACTAGCGGGGGAGACAGATACGCAGTATTTT
CASRSALAGETDTQYF
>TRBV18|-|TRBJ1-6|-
TGTGCCAGCTCACCAATAGGGGCGAGATTTAATTCACCCCTCCACTTT
CASSPIGARFNSPLHF
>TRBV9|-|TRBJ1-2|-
TGTGCCAGCAGCGTAGTAGCTGGCTATGGCTACACCTTC
CASSVVAGYGYTF
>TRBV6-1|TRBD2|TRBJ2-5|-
TGTGCCAGCAGTGACAGACTAGCGGGATTGTACCAAGAGACCCAGTACTTC
CASSDRLAGLYQETQYF
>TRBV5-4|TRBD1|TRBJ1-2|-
TGTGCCAGCAGCTTGGACAGGGGCGCGAATTACGGCTACACCTTC
CASSLDRGANYGYTF
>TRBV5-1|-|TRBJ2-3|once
TGCGCCAGCAGCGAGGTACTAGATACGCAGTATTTT
CASSEVLDTQYF
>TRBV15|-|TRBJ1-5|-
TGTGCCACCAGCAGGGTAGCCTTGGGCAATCAGCCCCAGCATTTT
CATSRVALGNQPQHF
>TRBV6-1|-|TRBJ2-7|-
TGTGCCAGCAGTGAGCAAGCCCGGGGAGGTGACTACGAGCAGTACTTC
CASSEQARGGDYEQYF
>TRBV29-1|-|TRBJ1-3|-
TGCAGCGTTGAGGGCCGGGGGAAGGGCTCTGGAAACACCATATATTTT
CSVEGRGKGSGNTIYF
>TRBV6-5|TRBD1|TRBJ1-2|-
TGTGCCAGCAGTTACGGGGGACAGCCTTATGGCTACACCTTC
CASSYGGQPYGYTF
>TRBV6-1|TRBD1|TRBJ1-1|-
TGTGCCAGCATTGAGAGGGGGCGACTCACTGAAGCTTTCTTT
CASIERGRLTEAFF
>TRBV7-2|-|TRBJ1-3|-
TGTGCCAGCAGCTTAGATGGCTCGTTCTCTGGAAACACCATATATTTT
CASSLDGSFSGNTIYF
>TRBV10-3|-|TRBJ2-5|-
TGTGCCATCAGTGAGGAGGGAGAGACCCAGTACTTC
CAISEEGETQYF
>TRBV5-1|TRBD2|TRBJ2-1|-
TGCGCCAGCAGCCCACTAGCGGGGGGCTCCTACAATGAGCAGTTCTTC
CASSPLAGGSYNEQFF
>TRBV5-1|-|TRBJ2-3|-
TGCGCCAGCAGCCGAAGGACTGACACAGATACGCAGTATTTT
CASSRRTDTDTQYF
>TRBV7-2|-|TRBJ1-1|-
TGTGCCAGCACTCCCCGGGATGAAGCTTTCTTT
CASTPRDEAFF
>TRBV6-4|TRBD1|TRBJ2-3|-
TGTGCCAGCAGTGACCGGGACAGGGATACGCAGTATTTT
CASSDRDRDTQYF
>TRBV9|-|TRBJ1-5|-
TGTGCCAGCAGCGCCGACTCCTCCAATCAGCCCCAGCATTTT
CASSADSSNQPQHF
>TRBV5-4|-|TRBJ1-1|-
TGTGCCAGCAGCCCGGACGGGGAGCACACTGAAGCTTTCTTT
CASSPDGEHTEAFF
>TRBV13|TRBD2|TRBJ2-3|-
TGTGCCAGCAGCTTCGGGACTAGTGGCACAGATACGCAGTATTTT
CASSFGTSGTDTQYF
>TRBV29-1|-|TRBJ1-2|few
TGCAGCGTTGAAGGGGGGGATGGCTACACCTTC
CSVEGGDGYTF
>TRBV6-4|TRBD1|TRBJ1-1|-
TGTGCCAGCAGTGTCTCTCAGGGGGCGGGTGAAGCTTTCTTT
CASSVSQGAGEAFF
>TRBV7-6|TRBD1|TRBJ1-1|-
TGTGCCAGCAGCCCGGGAGGACAGGGGTACACTGAAGCTTTCTTT
CASSPGGQGYTEAFF
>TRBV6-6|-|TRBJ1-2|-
TGTGCCAGCAGTCCCGGACAGCTGTCGAGGAATGGCTACACCTTC
CASSPGQLSRNGYTF
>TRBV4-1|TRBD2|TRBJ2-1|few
TGCGCCAGCAGCCAAGAAAGGCCAGCGGGGGACAATGAGCAGTTCTTC
CASSQERPAGDNEQFF
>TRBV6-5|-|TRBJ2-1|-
TGTGCCAGCAGTTACTCACTGGACAGCCTCAATGAGCAGTTCTTC
CASSYSLDSLNEQFF
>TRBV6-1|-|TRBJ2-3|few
TGTGCCAGCAGTGAAGCGCCTGGGGGCGAAACAGATACGCAGTATTTT
CASSEAPGGETDTQYF
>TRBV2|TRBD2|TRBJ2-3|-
TGTGCCAGCAGTGAGACGGGGCGGGGGGGCACAGATACGCAGTATTTT
CASSETGRGGTDTQYF
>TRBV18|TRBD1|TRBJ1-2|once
TGTGCCAGCTCACCGGGGACAGGGGGCGCGGGCTACACCTTC
CASSPGTGGAGYTF
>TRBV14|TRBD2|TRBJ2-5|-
TGTGCCAGCAGCCAAGGTAGCGGGGGCCCCGGCGAGACCCAGTACTTC
CASSQGSGGPGETQYF
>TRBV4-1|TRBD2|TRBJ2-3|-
TGCGCCAGCAGCCCCGGACTAGCAACGGATACGCAGTATTTT
CASSPGLATDTQYF
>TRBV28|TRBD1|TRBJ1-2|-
TGTGCCAGCCAATCCCCAGGGGGCGTAGGTGGCTACACCTTC
CASQSPGGVGGYTF